A single sample is the source of the 32 T cell receptor beta chains below, sequenced in a study of CD8 T cells in Susac syndrome. Random hexamers served to reverse transcribe about 0.45 to 1 ug RNA. TCRdb passed the immunoSEQ multiplex PCR reads through MiXCR, listing each CDR3 protein once. The data hold some 300,000 distinct CDR3 sequences, with 75% to 85% observed a single time. The specimen was CD8+ T cells from PBMCs. These receptors were obtained from a human donor with multiple sclerosis.

The chain combines TRBV5-1 with TRBJ2-7, with D perhaps matching TRBD1 (6 bases). This CDR3 is 15 amino acids long. Trimming shortened V by 2 bases and J by 7 bases, and 19 bases separated the two germline ends. CDR1 and CDR2 from the germline V gene are SGHRS and YFSETQ. The CDR3 DNA is TGCGCCAGCAGCTTACAGGGATCCCCTCCTGAAGAGCAGTACTTC. Translating gives CASSLQGSPPEEQYF.

The gene calls are TRBV25-1 and TRBJ1-1, with D possibly matching TRBD1 (5 bases). V shed 9 bases and J shed 2 bases, with 13 bases lying between them. The CDR3 totals 13 residues. The germline V gene encodes CDR1 MGHDK and CDR2 SYGVNS. CDR3 loop: CASTGERNTEAFF. As DNA, the CDR3 is TGTGCCAGTACAGGTGAACGCAACACTGAAGCTTTCTTT.

The chain recombines TRBV20-1 with TRBJ2-3, with TRBD1 identical over 7 bases. Trimming at V came to 3 bases and at J to 0 bases, leaving 15 bases not matched to a gene. Germline loops: CDR1 DFQATT, CDR2 SNEGSKA (reference sequence). The CDR3 consists of 18 residues. CDR3 sequence reads: CSASKGTALRRSTDTQYF. CDR3 coding DNA: TGCAGTGCTAGTAAAGGGACAGCCCTCCGTAGGAGCACAGATACGCAGTATTTT.

Comments on this clonotype: A read error is likely, as this CDR3 ends without the conserved phenylalanine or tryptophan. The rearrangement joins TRBV27 to TRBJ2-7; TRBD2 is a possible D gene (6 bases). The CDR3 runs to 14 residues. Trimming took off 0 bases at V and 2 bases at J, with 8 bases between the two ends. Germline V gene sequence: CDR1 MNHEY, CDR2 SMNVEV (reference sequence). The CDR3 DNA follows: TGTGCCAGCAGTTTATCATCGGGGGCCTACGAGCAGTACTCC. Encoded protein: CASSLSSGAYEQYS.

This clonotype showed up just a few times. In DNA form, the CDR3 reads TGCGCCAGCAGCCAAGCCGCACTGACTAGCGGGGCCTACGAGCAGTACTTC. As protein: CASSQAALTSGAYEQYF. The rearrangement links TRBV4-1 to TRBJ2-7; 11 bases are a match to TRBD2. Germline-derived CDR1 and CDR2 are MGHRA and YSYEKL. After removal of 1 base from V and 2 bases from J, the junction contained 7 bases not matched to a gene. CDR3 length: 17 amino acids.

The V and J genes are TRBV12-3 or TRBV12-4 and TRBJ2-5, with D perhaps TRBD1 (6 bases). Trimming cost V 1 base and J 5 bases, with 17 bases left between them. This CDR3 has 16 amino acids. The CDR3 is CASSLDPKQGGETQYF. CDR3 sequence (DNA): TGTGCCAGCAGTTTAGACCCGAAACAGGGTGGGGAGACCCAGTACTTC.

The chain recombines TRBV6-2 or TRBV6-3 with TRBJ2-7; 7 nucleotides align to TRBD1. With 0 bases clipped from V and 3 bases from J, the junction kept 14 bases outside the gene matches. The germline CDR1 and CDR2 sequences are MNHEY and SVGEGT. The CDR3 extends over 18 amino acids. DNA for the CDR3: TGTGCCAGCAGTTACTCAACCAAAGACAGGGCCAAGGGCTACGAGCAGTACTTC. This gives the protein CASSYSTKDRAKGYEQYF.

This chain links TRBV29-1 with TRBJ1-1; no reliable D call. Trimming left V 6 bases short and J 1 base short, with 3 bases between. Germline CDR1 reads SQVTM; CDR2 reads ANQGSEA. CDR3 length: 10 amino acids. CDR3 loop: CSVTNTEAFF. The CDR3 DNA follows: TGCAGCGTAACGAACACTGAAGCTTTCTTT.

The rearrangement links TRBV25-1 to TRBJ2-3; D is undetermined. Trimming stripped 4 bases from V and 3 bases from J, with 17 bases between. The CDR3 contains 16 residues. The V gene's germline CDR1 is MGHDK and CDR2 SYGVNS. CDR3 nucleotides: TGTGCCAGCAGTGCCAGGAGCATTAATCCGACAGATACGCAGTATTTT. This translates into CASSARSINPTDTQYF. Full variable domain (outside the CDR3, taken from reference TRBV25-1 and TRBJ2-3): EADIYQTPRYLVIGTGKKITLECSQTMGHDKMYWYQQDPGMELHLIHYSYGVNSTEKGDLSSESTVSRIRTEHFPLTLESARPSHTSQYLCASSARSINPTDTQYFGPGTRLTVL.

The chain couples TRBV11-1 to TRBJ2-1; 12 nucleotides match TRBD1. CDR3 length: 18 residues. Trimming at V came to 3 bases and at J to 2 bases, leaving 8 bases not matched to a gene. Germline loops: CDR1 SGHAT, CDR2 FQDESV (reference sequence). The DNA for the CDR3 is TGTGCCAGCAGCTTCGGGGACAGGGGGCCCGAGGCCTACAATGAGCAGTTCTTC. Its protein product is CASSFGDRGPEAYNEQFF.

This clonotype is a singleton in its sample. The chain carries TRBV24-1 and TRBJ2-1; 9 bases agree with TRBD1. The CDR3 loop spans 16 amino acids. CDR1 is KGHDR and CDR2 is SFDVKD in the germline V gene. V was clipped by 3 bases and J by 7 bases; unmatched bases: 9. This CDR3 reads CATSDMGQGRENEQFF. CDR3 DNA: TGTGCCACCAGTGATATGGGACAGGGACGAGAGAATGAGCAGTTCTTC.

The chain carries TRBV27 and TRBJ1-5, with D possibly TRBD1 on 6 matching bases. Germline CDR1 is MNHEY and CDR2 is SMNVEV (reference sequence). V lost 4 bases and J lost 5, with 12 bases in between. This CDR3 spans 14 amino acids. CDR3 sequence reads: CASSSDSLYQPQHF. The CDR3 bases are TGTGCCAGCAGTTCGGACAGCCTGTATCAGCCCCAGCATTTT.

The rearrangement joins TRBV28 to TRBJ1-2; D is possibly TRBD1 (5 bases). This CDR3 has 13 amino acids. The germline V and J ends were trimmed by 6 bases and 5 bases, with 13 bases remaining between them. Germline V gene sequence: CDR1 MDHEN, CDR2 SYDVKM. The CDR3 DNA sequence: TGTGCCAGCAGCCAAGGGACGACTTATGGCTACACCTTC. Translated: CASSQGTTYGYTF.

This clonotype has just a few counts. This chain connects TRBV9 to TRBJ2-7; D call uncertain. CDR1 and CDR2 from the germline V gene are SGDLS and YYNGEE. V lost 0 bases, J lost 0 bases, and 7 bases lay in between. The CDR3 has 14 amino acids. In nucleotides, the CDR3 is TGTGCCAGCAGCGTAGAACTGAGCTCCTACGAGCAGTACTTC. Translation: CASSVELSSYEQYF.

This rearrangement joins TRBV27 to TRBJ2-5; D may match TRBD1 or TRBD2 (7 bases each). Trimming cost V 8 bases and J 6 bases, with 25 bases left between them. CDR3 size: 16 residues. Germline loops: CDR1 MNHEY, CDR2 SMNVEV (reference sequence). The CDR3 DNA sequence: TGTGCCAGCCGTAGCGCAGGGGGAGGGTTGGGAAAGACCCAGTACTTC. Translated: CASRSAGGGLGKTQYF.

The chain joins TRBV11-2 to TRBJ2-7; 9 nucleotides line up with TRBD2. The CDR3 covers 16 residues. With V trimmed by 5 bases and J by 1 base, 9 bases remained unmatched. The V gene's germline CDR1 is SGHAT and CDR2 FQNNGV. The CDR3 coding sequence is TGTGCCAGCAGCGCCTCACTAGCGGGCGCTTCCTACGAGCAGTACTTC. It yields the protein CASSASLAGASYEQYF.

The V call is TRBV14, the J call TRBJ1-1; weak D call: TRBD1 (6 bases). CDR1 and CDR2 (germline): SGHDN, FVKESK. CDR3 length: 14 amino acids. With 5 bases removed from V and 1 base from J, the gap between germline ends came to 11 bases. The CDR3 reads CASSLGHANTEAFF. CDR3 nucleotide sequence: TGTGCCAGCAGCTTGGGACACGCGAACACTGAAGCTTTCTTT.

The gene calls are TRBV4-3 and TRBJ2-3; unclear D gene. This CDR3 comprises 15 residues. The germline CDR1 and CDR2 sequences are LGHNA and YSLEER. V was cut by 1 base and J by 1 base, with 9 bases left in between. The CDR3 is CASSQGWQGTDTQYF. The DNA for the CDR3 is TGCGCCAGCAGCCAAGGATGGCAGGGCACAGATACGCAGTATTTT.

The rearrangement uses TRBV25-1 and TRBJ2-5; the D gene is possibly TRBD2 (6 bases). Trimming left V 3 bases short and J 5 bases short, with 22 bases between. This CDR3 comprises 17 residues. Germline lookup yields CDR1 MGHDK and CDR2 SYGVNS. CDR3 protein: CASSDWPAGRGTETQYF. The CDR3 region has the DNA TGTGCCAGCAGTGACTGGCCGGCGGGTCGGGGGACTGAGACCCAGTACTTC.

This chain's CDR3 is CAVGGRRTDTQYF. CDR3 DNA: TGTGCCGTCGGGGGGCGGCGCACAGATACGCAGTATTTT. The V and J genes are TRBV7-9 and TRBJ2-3, with a weak D call TRBD2 (7 bases). Germline V CDR1 and CDR2: SEHNR, FQNEAQ (reference sequence). The CDR3 has 13 amino acids. Trimming cost V 11 bases and J 1 base, with 13 bases left between them.

The V gene is TRBV11-2, the J gene TRBJ2-7; D ambiguous. The V end lost 0 bases, the J end lost 3 bases, and 6 bases lay between the germline ends. CDR1 and CDR2 (germline): SGHAT, FQNNGV. The CDR3 totals 13 residues. The CDR3 is CASSLDGRYEQYF. The CDR3 DNA reads TGTGCCAGCAGCTTAGATGGGCGCTACGAGCAGTACTTC. Combining the CDR3 with reference TRBV11-2 and TRBJ2-7 gives the whole variable domain EAGVAQSPRYKIIEKRQSVAFWCNPISGHATLYWYQQILGQGPKLLIQFQNNGVVDDSQLPKDRFSAERLKGVDSTLKIQPAKLEDSAVYLCASSLDGRYEQYFGPGTRLTVT.

This rearrangement joins TRBV28 to TRBJ2-1; 12 bases are shared with TRBD1. The germline V gene has CDR1 MDHEN and CDR2 SYDVKM. This CDR3 is 16 amino acids long. With V trimmed by 8 bases and J by 2 bases, 7 bases remained unmatched. The CDR3 sequence is CASDQGTGGAYNEQFF. The CDR3 DNA reads as TGTGCCAGCGACCAGGGGACAGGGGGCGCCTACAATGAGCAGTTCTTC.

The chain couples TRBV9 to TRBJ1-1; 8 bases align to TRBD1. Germline loops: CDR1 SGDLS, CDR2 YYNGEE. The CDR3 has 15 residues. Trimming took 3 bases from V and 0 from J; bases not matched to a gene: 4. In DNA form, the CDR3 reads TGTGCCAGCAGCGCCGCAGGGGGCCTGAACACTGAAGCTTTCTTT. Translating it yields CASSAAGGLNTEAFF.

The rearrangement links TRBV4-2 to TRBJ2-7, with D perhaps TRBD1 (5 bases). The V gene's germline CDR1 is LGHNA and CDR2 YNFKEQ. The CDR3 loop spans 15 amino acids. V was pared by 0 bases and J by 6 bases, with 15 bases between. This chain's CDR3 is CASSQEQASVGEQYF. The CDR3 nucleotides are TGTGCCAGCAGCCAAGAACAGGCCTCGGTCGGCGAGCAGTACTTC.

The rearrangement links TRBV27 to TRBJ1-1; D is perhaps TRBD1 (5 bases). This CDR3 region has 17 residues. V lost 6 bases to trimming and J lost 1 base, with 21 bases between them. The germline gives CDR1 MNHEY, CDR2 SMNVEV (reference sequence). The CDR3 spells CASRSRVPQDPNTEAFF. The DNA for the CDR3 is TGTGCCAGCAGATCCCGAGTCCCACAGGACCCGAACACTGAAGCTTTCTTT.

V usage is TRBV25-1 and J usage is TRBJ2-3, with D tentatively TRBD2 (5 bases). Germline V lookup: CDR1 MGHDK, CDR2 SYGVNS. V lost 6 bases and J lost 0, with 16 bases in between. CDR3 length: 16 residues. DNA of the CDR3: TGTGCCAGCAGCGCTCTGACGGGGAGTAGCACAGATACGCAGTATTTT. Translation gives CASSALTGSSTDTQYF.

The chain links TRBV7-8 to TRBJ1-2; TRBD1 might be the D (6 bases). V was cut by 4 bases and J by 2 bases, with 11 bases left in between. This CDR3 spans 14 amino acids. In germline, CDR1 is SGHVS, CDR2 FQNEAQ. CDR3 protein: CASSSSGANYGYTF. Written as DNA, the CDR3 is TGTGCCAGCAGCTCGTCGGGGGCCAACTATGGCTACACCTTC.

V and J are TRBV20-1 and TRBJ2-7; maybe TRBD1 (5 bases). Germline-derived CDR1 and CDR2 are DFQATT and SNEGSKA (reference sequence). With 0 bases removed from V and 4 bases from J, the gap between germline ends came to 13 bases. The length of the CDR3 is 14 residues. CDR3 nucleotides: TGCAGTGCTAGAGAACAGGTTAAAGATTACGAGCAGTACTTC. Its protein product is CSAREQVKDYEQYF.

The rearrangement uses TRBV13 and TRBJ1-2; D possibly corresponds to TRBD1 (6 bases). V shed 0 bases and J shed 4 bases, with 18 bases lying between them. CDR1 is PRHDT and CDR2 is FYEKMQ in the germline V gene (reference sequence). The CDR3 contains 17 residues. CDR3 sequence (DNA): TGTGCCAGCAGCTTAGGGGAGGGGGAATCTCGGATCTATGGCTACACCTTC. This encodes CASSLGEGESRIYGYTF.

There are a few counts of this clonotype. This chain connects TRBV7-9 to TRBJ2-7; D tentatively fits TRBD1 or TRBD2 (5 bases each). The CDR3 loop spans 17 amino acids. Per the germline V gene, CDR1 is SEHNR and CDR2 is FQNEAQ (reference sequence). V dropped 5 bases and J dropped 0 bases, with 20 bases sitting between them. CDR3 residues: CASSNSRGGFSSYEQYF. The CDR3 DNA reads as TGTGCCAGCAGCAACTCCCGTGGGGGATTCAGCTCCTACGAGCAGTACTTC.

The genes are TRBV28 and TRBJ1-2, with TRBD1 as a possible D gene (5 bases). This CDR3 has 14 residues. CDR1 is MDHEN, CDR2 SYDVKM, per germline. V dropped 3 bases and J dropped 4 bases, with 12 bases sitting between them. The CDR3 bases are TGTGCCAGCAGTTTGGCAGGGAACCCCTATGGCTACACCTTC. Encoded protein: CASSLAGNPYGYTF.

This chain connects TRBV5-4 to TRBJ1-2; TRBD1 agrees at 7 bases. Per germline, CDR1 SGHNT and CDR2 YYREEE (reference sequence). V lost 6 bases and J lost 4; bases outside the gene matches: 9. This CDR3 has 14 amino acids. This chain's CDR3 is CASTTPGQTYGYTF. The CDR3, as DNA: TGTGCCAGCACAACACCGGGACAGACCTATGGCTACACCTTC.